One and the same sample provided the 27 T cell receptor beta chains below, sequenced in a study of cytomegalovirus exposure and HLA in healthy donors. Profiled with immunoSEQ multiplex PCR; TCRdb holds only in-frame clones, not every one. The sample has 120,000 or so clones, about 88% seen once. The sequenced material came from PBMCs. Source of these receptors: a man aged 30-40 years in good health and CMV-seronegative.

The chain couples TRBV15 to TRBJ1-6; D is ambiguous. The CDR3 loop spans 16 amino acids. Germline lookup yields CDR1 LNHNV and CDR2 YYDKDF (reference sequence). V lost 0 bases and J 4 bases, leaving 10 bases between the germline ends. CDR3 coding DNA: TGTGCCACCAGCAGAGATTTCTCTCTTTATAATTCACCCCTCCACTTT. This encodes CATSRDFSLYNSPLHF. Based on the CDR3 plus reference TRBV15 and TRBJ1-6, the full variable domain is DAMVIQNPRYQVTQFGKPVTLSCSQTLNHNVMYWYQQKSSQAPKLLFHYYDKDFNNEADTPDNFQSRRPNTSFCFLDIRSPGLGDTAMYLCATSRDFSLYNSPLHFGNGTRLTVT.

This chain links TRBV11-2 with TRBJ2-3, with a weak D call TRBD1 (6 bases). V lost 5 bases, J lost 0 bases, and 15 bases lay in between. The germline CDR1 and CDR2 sequences are SGHAT and FQNNGV. The CDR3 totals 16 residues. Written as DNA, the CDR3 is TGTGCCAGCAGCCCGATCAGGGGTTTTAGCACAGATACGCAGTATTTT. Its protein product is CASSPIRGFSTDTQYF.

The rearrangement joins TRBV7-4 to TRBJ2-7, with D perhaps TRBD1 (5 bases). CDR1 is SGHVT, CDR2 SQSDAQ, per germline. V lost 9 bases, J lost 2 bases, and 5 bases lay in between. The CDR3 extends over 10 amino acids. The CDR3 reads CARTAYEQYF. The CDR3 DNA sequence: TGTGCCAGGACAGCCTACGAGCAGTACTTC.

The CDR3 region has the DNA TGTGCCAGCAGTTTATCTTCGGGACAGGCGTACGAGCAGTACTTC. Its translation: CASSLSSGQAYEQYF. The chain combines TRBV27 with TRBJ2-5; TRBD1 matches 8 bases. The DNA matches TRBJ2-7 better at its end, which makes the J call doubtful. The CDR3 length is 15 residues. Germline-derived CDR1 and CDR2 are MNHEY and SMNVEV (reference sequence).

The rearrangement uses TRBV30 and TRBJ1-2; 9 bases map to TRBD1. The germline V gene has CDR1 GTSNPN and CDR2 SVGIG (reference sequence). The V gene end was trimmed by 5 bases and the J gene end by 3 bases; junction bases not matched to a gene: 7. This CDR3 has 14 residues. The CDR3 DNA reads as TGTGCCTGGGAACTTACAGGGGGCGACTATGGCTACACCTTC. It yields the protein CAWELTGGDYGYTF. The full variable domain, completed using reference TRBV30 and TRBJ1-2, is SQTIHQWPATLVQPVGSPLSLECTVEGTSNPNLYWYRQAAGRGLQLLFYSVGIGQISSEVPQNLSASRPQDRQFILSSKKLLLSDSGFYLCAWELTGGDYGYTFGSGTRLTVV.

The chain joins TRBV5-4 to TRBJ1-1; the D gene is possibly TRBD1 (5 bases). The CDR3 runs 14 residues. The V gene's germline CDR1 is SGHNT and CDR2 YYREEE (reference sequence). Trimming shortened V by 4 bases and J by 1 base, and 11 bases separated the two germline ends. In nucleotides, the CDR3 is TGTGCCAGCAGCCTGGGGCTGCCGAACACTGAAGCTTTCTTT. Translated, it gives CASSLGLPNTEAFF.

This clone appeared once. The chain employs TRBV5-4 and TRBJ2-5; 9 nucleotides match TRBD2. V lost 0 bases to trimming and J lost 5 bases; unmatched junction nucleotides: 14. Germline CDR1 reads SGHNT; CDR2 reads YYREEE (reference sequence). This CDR3 comprises 18 residues. The CDR3 is CASSLELGREGLVETQYF. CDR3 nucleotides: TGTGCCAGCAGCTTGGAATTAGGGCGGGAGGGCCTAGTGGAGACCCAGTACTTC.

This chain uses TRBV6-1 with TRBJ2-5; 10 bases line up with TRBD1. The CDR3 length is 14 residues. Germline V gene sequence: CDR1 MNHNS, CDR2 SASEGT. V shed 7 bases and J 5 bases; nucleotides not matched to a gene: 7. Written as DNA, the CDR3 is TGTGCCAGCACCGAGGGACAGGGGCTGGAGACCCAGTACTTC. Residues: CASTEGQGLETQYF.

The rearrangement links TRBV18 to TRBJ1-5; perhaps TRBD1 as D (6 bases). CDR1 and CDR2 from the germline V gene are KGHSH and LQKENI. Trimming stripped 6 bases from V and 7 bases from J, with 13 bases between. The CDR3 runs 13 residues. CDR3 loop: CASSLRGEQPQHF. In DNA, the CDR3 is TGTGCCAGCTCCCTCAGGGGAGAGCAGCCCCAGCATTTT.

The genes are TRBV7-2 and TRBJ1-5; no clear D gene. The CDR3 is 16 residues long. The V gene lost 3 bases and the J gene lost 2 bases, with 14 bases spanning the gap. Per the germline V gene, CDR1 is SGHTA and CDR2 is FQGNSA. CDR3: CASSFPLGDGNQPQHF. The DNA of the CDR3 is TGTGCCAGCAGCTTCCCTCTAGGTGATGGCAATCAGCCCCAGCATTTT.

The chain has TRBV6-1 and TRBJ1-1; 7 bases are shared with TRBD1. J was trimmed by 11 bases and V by 2 bases; bases with no gene match: 11. This CDR3 has 14 amino acids. Germline V gene lookup returns CDR1 MNHNS and CDR2 SASEGT. CDR3: CASSEYRQGGWAFF. The CDR3 nucleotides read TGTGCCAGCAGTGAATATAGACAGGGTGGTTGGGCTTTCTTT.

The chain uses TRBV29-1 and TRBJ2-5, with D possibly matching TRBD1 (6 bases). The CDR3 consists of 13 residues. V lost 3 bases, J lost 4 bases, and 12 bases lay in between. In germline, CDR1 is SQVTM, CDR2 ANQGSEA. CDR3 protein: CSVDGMGAETQYF. For the CDR3, the DNA is TGCAGCGTTGATGGAATGGGGGCAGAGACCCAGTACTTC.

This clone was detected a few times. V is TRBV27 and J is TRBJ1-6, with D possibly TRBD1 on 5 matching bases. Trimming took off 5 bases at V and 13 bases at J, with 18 bases between the two ends. The germline V gene encodes CDR1 MNHEY and CDR2 SMNVEV (reference sequence). This CDR3 comprises 14 residues. The CDR3, as DNA: TGTGCCAGCAGTATCTCACAGGCAACGTACCCCCTCCACTTT. Translating gives CASSISQATYPLHF.

The gene calls are TRBV11-2 and TRBJ2-2; D is undetermined. CDR3 size: 13 residues. Germline CDR1 reads SGHAT; CDR2 reads FQNNGV. V lost 3 bases and J 5 bases, leaving 7 bases between the germline ends. CDR3 loop: CASSFPFTGELFF. The CDR3 bases are TGTGCCAGCAGCTTTCCGTTTACCGGGGAGCTGTTTTTT. The full variable domain, with the rest looked up from reference TRBV11-2 and TRBJ2-2, is EAGVAQSPRYKIIEKRQSVAFWCNPISGHATLYWYQQILGQGPKLLIQFQNNGVVDDSQLPKDRFSAERLKGVDSTLKIQPAKLEDSAVYLCASSFPFTGELFFGEGSRLTVL.

The chain is built from TRBV18 and TRBJ1-1; D may be TRBD1 (5 bases). The CDR3 is 12 residues long. The V end lost 6 bases, the J end lost 11 bases, and 16 bases lay between the germline ends. The germline V gene encodes CDR1 KGHSH and CDR2 LQKENI. CDR3: CASSQNIGGAFF. CDR3 DNA: TGTGCCAGCTCGCAGAATATCGGGGGGGCTTTCTTT. Filled out from reference TRBV18 and TRBJ1-1, the complete variable domain reads NAGVMQNPRHLVRRRGQEARLRCSPMKGHSHVYWYRQLPEEGLKFMVYLQKENIIDESGMPKERFSAEFPKEGPSILRIQQVVRGDSAAYFCASSQNIGGAFFGQGTRLTVV.

The rearrangement joins TRBV11-2 to TRBJ2-1, with TRBD2 matching over 11 bases. Germline V gene data show CDR1 as SGHAT and CDR2 as FQNNGV. This CDR3 is 17 amino acids long. The V and J ends lost 5 bases and 1 base, in that order; junction bases with no gene match: 7. The CDR3 bases are TGTGCCAGCAGCCCGGGACTAGCGGCTACATCCTACAATGAGCAGTTCTTC. This sequence encodes CASSPGLAATSYNEQFF.

V usage is TRBV5-4 and J usage is TRBJ1-2, with D hard to call. The V end lost 10 bases, the J end lost 8 bases, and 24 bases lay between the germline ends. This CDR3 has 14 residues. Per germline, CDR1 SGHNT and CDR2 YYREEE (reference sequence). Here the CDR3 reads CASGEGQVVTGYTF. The CDR3 DNA reads TGTGCCTCCGGGGAGGGCCAGGTAGTAACCGGCTACACCTTC.

The rearrangement uses TRBV10-3 and TRBJ2-6; 7 bases align to TRBD1. CDR3 length equals 16 residues. Per the germline V gene, CDR1 is ENHRY and CDR2 is SYGVKD. V lost 11 bases to trimming and J lost 4 bases; unmatched junction nucleotides: 14. CDR3 region: CAVRQGGREGANVLTF. The DNA of the CDR3 is TGTGCCGTCCGACAGGGCGGCCGGGAAGGGGCCAACGTCCTGACTTTC.

J is TRBJ2-7 and V is TRBV6-5; D perhaps matches TRBD1 (5 bases). Germline CDR1 and CDR2: MNHEY and SVGAGI. Trimming shortened V by 8 bases and J by 3 bases, and 17 bases separated the two germline ends. This CDR3 has 14 residues. CDR3 nucleotides: TGTGCCAGCGGCGCCTATGGGGCCTACTACGAGCAGTACTTC. It yields the protein CASGAYGAYYEQYF.

This chain connects TRBV6-4 to TRBJ1-5; D remains ambiguous. The CDR3 consists of 15 residues. V lost 3 bases, J lost 2 bases, and 11 bases lay in between. Germline CDR1 MRHNA, CDR2 SNTAGT. In DNA form, the CDR3 reads TGTGCCAGCAGTGAAGTAGCCTTCGGCAATCAGCCCCAGCATTTT. This gives the protein CASSEVAFGNQPQHF.

The chain joins TRBV7-2 to TRBJ2-7, with TRBD2 identical over 9 bases. The CDR3 covers 15 residues. CDR1 and CDR2 (germline): SGHTA, FQGNSA. V lost 6 bases, J lost 1 base, and 7 bases stayed unmatched. The CDR3 DNA reads TGTGCCAGCAGTTATCTAGCGGGACGATCCTACGAGCAGTACTTC. Its protein product is CASSYLAGRSYEQYF.

The rearrangement links TRBV7-9 to TRBJ2-5; D is perhaps TRBD2 (6 bases). The CDR3 covers 15 residues. Germline V gene data show CDR1 as SEHNR and CDR2 as FQNEAQ (reference sequence). V lost 3 bases and J 4 bases, leaving 15 bases between the germline ends. CDR3 protein: CASSFGGNLRETQYF. The CDR3 region has the DNA TGTGCCAGCAGCTTTGGCGGGAACCTTCGAGAGACCCAGTACTTC. The full variable domain, with the rest looked up from reference TRBV7-9 and TRBJ2-5, is DTGVSQNPRHKITKRGQNVTFRCDPISEHNRLYWYRQTLGQGPEFLTYFQNEAQLEKSRLLSDRFSAERPKGSFSTLEIQRTEQGDSAMYLCASSFGGNLRETQYFGPGTRLLVL.

The rearrangement uses TRBV4-1 and TRBJ1-2; 9 nucleotides agree with TRBD1. Per germline, CDR1 MGHRA and CDR2 YSYEKL. The CDR3 contains 17 residues. Trimming at V came to 2 bases and at J to 4 bases, leaving 11 bases not matched to a gene. The CDR3 bases are TGCGCCAGCAGCCAATGGGGACAGGGAGTATTGGGCTATGGCTACACCTTC. It encodes CASSQWGQGVLGYGYTF.

V usage is TRBV4-3 and J usage is TRBJ2-1, with TRBD2 identical over 8 bases. This CDR3 region has 16 residues. The germline V gene encodes CDR1 LGHNA and CDR2 YSLEER. J was trimmed by 10 bases and V by 1 base; bases with no gene match: 12. CDR3 loop: CASSQVLAGYLGEQFF. As DNA, the CDR3 is TGCGCCAGCAGCCAAGTCCTAGCGGGCTACCTAGGGGAGCAGTTCTTC.

J is TRBJ2-7 and V is TRBV5-1; perhaps TRBD2 as D (6 bases). V was pared by 1 base and J by 7 bases, with 12 bases between. Germline CDR1 is SGHRS and CDR2 is YFSETQ. There are 13 residues in the CDR3. CDR3 in DNA: TGCGCCAGCAGCTTGACGGGGGTGGGAGAGCAGTACTTC. Translating gives CASSLTGVGEQYF.

The chain is built from TRBV6-1 and TRBJ2-3; 7 bases are shared with TRBD2. Germline V lookup: CDR1 MNHNS, CDR2 SASEGT. Trimming took 0 bases from V and 7 from J; bases not matched to a gene: 4. CDR3 size: 14 residues. CDR3 nucleotide sequence: TGTGCCAGCAGTGAAGCGGGAGGGCATTATACGCAGTATTTT. Protein: CASSEAGGHYTQYF.

The chain employs TRBV5-1 and TRBJ2-5; TRBD2 aligns across 8 bases. The J segment lost 5 bases and the V segment lost 7 bases, leaving 13 bases of the junction unmatched. The V gene's germline CDR1 is SGHRS and CDR2 YFSETQ. The length of the CDR3 is 15 residues. The CDR3 bases are TGCGCCAGCTGGCGGGGTAGCGGGAATAGGGAGACCCAGTACTTC. Encoded protein: CASWRGSGNRETQYF.